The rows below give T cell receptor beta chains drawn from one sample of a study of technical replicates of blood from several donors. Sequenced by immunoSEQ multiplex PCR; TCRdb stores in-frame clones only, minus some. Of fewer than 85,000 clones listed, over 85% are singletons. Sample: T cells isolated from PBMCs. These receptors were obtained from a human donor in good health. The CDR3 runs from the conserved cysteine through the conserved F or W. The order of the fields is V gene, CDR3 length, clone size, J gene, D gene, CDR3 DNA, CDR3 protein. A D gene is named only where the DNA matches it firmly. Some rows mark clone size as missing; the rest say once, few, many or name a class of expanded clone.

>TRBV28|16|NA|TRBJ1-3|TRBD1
TGTGCCAGCAGTCTACCCTACCGGGACAGGGGAAACACCATATATTTT
CASSLPYRDRGNTIYF
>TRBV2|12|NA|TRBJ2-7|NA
TGTGCCAGCAGTGTCCACGCGGCCGAGCAGTACTTC
CASSVHAAEQYF
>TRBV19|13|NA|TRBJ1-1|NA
TGTGCCAGTAGTATAGGGGGCGGCACTGAAGCTTTCTTT
CASSIGGGTEAFF
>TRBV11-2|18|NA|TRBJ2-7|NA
TGTGCCAGCAGCTTGGGAAACTTCAGGGATTTCAGCTCCTACGAGCAGTACTTC
CASSLGNFRDFSSYEQYF
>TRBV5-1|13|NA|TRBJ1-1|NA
TGCGCCAGTCTGGGCGGGGAGAACACTGAAGCTTTCTTT
CASLGGENTEAFF
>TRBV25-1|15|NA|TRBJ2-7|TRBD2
TGTGCCAGCAGTGATATGGCTAGCGGGATACACGAGCAGTACTTC
CASSDMASGIHEQYF
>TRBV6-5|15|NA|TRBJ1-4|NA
TGTGCCAGCAGCGTGCTAGGGGTGGGAAACGAAAAACTGTTTTTT
CASSVLGVGNEKLFF
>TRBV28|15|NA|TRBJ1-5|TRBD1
TGTGCCACCTCGAGTATACAGGGGGCGCGGCAGCCCCAGCATTTT
CATSSIQGARQPQHF
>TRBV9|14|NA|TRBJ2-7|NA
TGTGCCAGCAGCGTAACTGGGGCGTCCTACGAGCAGTACTTC
CASSVTGASYEQYF
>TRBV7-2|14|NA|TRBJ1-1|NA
TGTGCCAGCAGCCTGAACCGGGGGAACACTGAAGCTTTCTTT
CASSLNRGNTEAFF
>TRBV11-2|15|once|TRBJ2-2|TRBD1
TGTGCCAGCAGCTTAGCTGCAGGGGGCCACGGGGAGCTGTTTTTT
CASSLAAGGHGELFF
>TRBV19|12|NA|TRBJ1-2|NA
TGTGCCAGTAGGACACGTGAAGGTGGCTACACCTTC
CASRTREGGYTF
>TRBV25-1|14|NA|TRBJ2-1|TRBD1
TGTGCCAGCAGTCAGACAGGGGGCTACAATGAGCAGTTCTTC
CASSQTGGYNEQFF
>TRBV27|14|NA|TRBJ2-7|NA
TGTGCCAGCAGTTTAGACAGCCTCCGGCACGAGCAGTACTTC
CASSLDSLRHEQYF
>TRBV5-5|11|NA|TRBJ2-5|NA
TGTGCCAGCAGCTTTGACGTGACAGAGTACTTC
CASSFDVTEYF
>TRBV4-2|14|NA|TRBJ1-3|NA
TGTGCCGTGAAGACAGCTTACTCTGGAAACACCATATATTTT
CAVKTAYSGNTIYF
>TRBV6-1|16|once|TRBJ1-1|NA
TGTGCCAGCAGTGAAATTTCTGTGGAGGTGAACACTGAAGCTTTCTTT
CASSEISVEVNTEAFF
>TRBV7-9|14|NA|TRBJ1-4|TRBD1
TGTGCCAGCAGCTTAGGACAGGGTGGTGAAAAACTGTTTTTT
CASSLGQGGEKLFF
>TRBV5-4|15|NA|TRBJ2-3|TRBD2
TGTGCCAGCAGCTTGGTGAGGGAGGGAGGGGATACGCAGTATTTT
CASSLVREGGDTQYF
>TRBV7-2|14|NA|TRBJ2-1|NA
TGTGCCAGCAGCTCACACGTTGGCGGCAATGAGCAGTTCTTC
CASSSHVGGNEQFF
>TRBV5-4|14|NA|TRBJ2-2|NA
TGTGCCAGCAGCGTGACAGCGAACACCGGGGAGCTGTTTTTT
CASSVTANTGELFF
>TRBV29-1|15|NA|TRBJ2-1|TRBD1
TGCAGCGTCTACCTTCCGGGACAGGGAATAAATGAGCAGTTCTTC
CSVYLPGQGINEQFF
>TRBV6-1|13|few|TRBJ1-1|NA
TGTGCCAGCAGTGAAACAGCCCAAGACCTGGCTTTCTTT
CASSETAQDLAFF
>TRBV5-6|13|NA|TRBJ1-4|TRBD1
TGTGCCAGCAGGCCACAGGGGAGGGAAAAACTGTTTTTT
CASRPQGREKLFF
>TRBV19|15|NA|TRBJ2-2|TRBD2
TGTGCCAGTAGTATAGCGCTCGGGGGGGCCGGGGAGCTGTTTTTT
CASSIALGGAGELFF
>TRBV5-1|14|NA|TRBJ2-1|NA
TGCGCCAGCAGCTTGCCCGGACTATTGAATGAGCAGTTCTTC
CASSLPGLLNEQFF
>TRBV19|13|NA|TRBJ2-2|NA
TGTGCCAGTATCGAGGGACTCACCGGGGAGCTGTTTTTT
CASIEGLTGELFF
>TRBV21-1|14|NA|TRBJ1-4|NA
TGTGCCAGCGGACAGGGAGACCCTAATGAAAAACTGTTTTTT
CASGQGDPNEKLFF
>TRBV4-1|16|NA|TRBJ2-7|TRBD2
TGCGCCAGCAGCCAAGATCCGCGGGACTACCGTAACGAGCAGTACTTC
CASSQDPRDYRNEQYF
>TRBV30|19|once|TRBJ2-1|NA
TGTGCCTGGAGTGTATGGACTCCTCATTCCTCGAGCTCCTACAATGAGCAGTTCTTC
CAWSVWTPHSSSSYNEQFF
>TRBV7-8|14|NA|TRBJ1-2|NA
TGTGCCAGCATAAGCGGGGGTCGCCTGGGTGGCTACACCTTC
CASISGGRLGGYTF